The clone carrying this TCR beta chain was seen many times. A single base separates this from a much larger clone, so it may be a read error. Each CDR3 protein gets one entry after TCRdb re-called the RT-PCR reads with MiXCR. There are roughly 700,000 distinct CDR3 sequences in the sample; over 11% occur only once, and 5.5% to 7% lies in the top ten. These data are taken from a study of response to subunit inactivated influenza vaccine. CDR1 MNHEY and CDR2 SVGAGI come from the germline V gene. The CDR3 sequence is 11 residues long. V shed 4 bases and J shed 6 bases, with 3 bases lying between them. This chain connects TRBV6-5 to TRBJ2-2; D is unclear. The TCR was taken from a man aged 45 to 65 who received an inactivated influenza vaccine. The sample in question was PBMCs from blood, obtained around 15 days before vaccination. In nucleotides, the CDR3 is TGTGCCAGCAGTTTCTCCGGGGAGCTGTTTTTT. Protein sequence: CASSFSGELFF.